A selection of T cell receptor beta chains follows, all from one sample in a study of T cell responses to AZD1222 COVID-19 vaccine. Produced via immunoSEQ multiplex PCR; TCRdb's table is partial and in-frame only. The sample yields about 110,000 clones, roughly 84% seen once. The specimen was peripheral blood, collected on day 0 of AZD1222 vaccination. These receptors were collected from an adult in good health. Each CDR3 is given with its conserved first and last residue. A D gene is named only where the DNA matches it firmly. Rows may omit the clone size; those that give it use once, few, many or a size class.

abundance	d_gene	v_gene	j_gene	CDR3aa	CDR3nt
.	TRBD1	TRBV7-2	TRBJ2-1	CASRKQSGGAGNEQFF	TGTGCCAGCAGAAAACAATCAGGGGGCGCGGGGAATGAGCAGTTCTTC
.	TRBD1	TRBV6-5	TRBJ2-5	CASSPRGRETQYF	TGTGCCAGCAGTCCCAGGGGGCGAGAGACCCAGTACTTC
.	TRBD1	TRBV6-1	TRBJ1-2	CASSEVRGSGGYTF	TGTGCCAGCAGTGAAGTCAGGGGGAGTGGTGGCTACACCTTC
few	.	TRBV9	TRBJ2-7	CASSVGPSYEQYF	TGTGCCAGCAGCGTAGGGCCGTCCTACGAGCAGTACTTC
.	.	TRBV2	TRBJ1-1	CASSEGMNTEAFF	TGTGCCAGCAGTGAAGGAATGAACACTGAAGCTTTCTTT
.	.	TRBV7-6	TRBJ1-1	CASSPLGGGTEAFF	TGTGCCAGCAGCCCTCTCGGAGGGGGCACTGAAGCTTTCTTT
.	TRBD1	TRBV2	TRBJ2-7	CASIPPGQNNYEQYF	TGTGCCAGCATTCCCCCGGGACAGAATAACTACGAGCAGTACTTC
.	.	TRBV5-1	TRBJ2-2	CASSLGTSRGSTGELFF	TGCGCCAGCAGCTTGGGGACCTCAAGAGGGAGCACCGGGGAGCTGTTTTTT
.	.	TRBV5-4	TRBJ2-5	CASSLATGTEETQYF	TGTGCCAGCAGCTTGGCTACAGGGACGGAAGAGACCCAGTACTTC
.	TRBD2	TRBV24-1	TRBJ2-5	CATSDLNGTSGGQETQYF	TGTGCCACCAGTGATTTGAATGGGACTAGCGGGGGGCAAGAGACCCAGTACTTC
.	TRBD1	TRBV5-1	TRBJ2-3	CASSLWTGALTDTQYF	TGCGCCAGCAGCCTATGGACAGGAGCCCTCACAGATACGCAGTATTTT
.	.	TRBV10-3	TRBJ1-2	CAISENVPGSNYGYTF	TGTGCCATCAGTGAGAATGTTCCGGGAAGTAACTATGGCTACACCTTC
.	.	TRBV7-8	TRBJ2-7	CASSITRDPTYEQYF	TGTGCCAGCAGCATCACGCGGGACCCCACCTACGAGCAGTACTTC
.	.	TRBV25-1	TRBJ1-6	CASSQGLSYNSPLHF	TGTGCCAGCAGCCAGGGGCTCTCCTATAATTCACCCCTCCACTTT
.	.	TRBV28	TRBJ1-2	CASKPRSDRGGYTF	TGTGCCAGCAAACCAAGGTCAGACCGCGGGGGCTACACCTTC
.	TRBD1	TRBV28	TRBJ1-1	CASSLTSGQGGRAAEAFF	TGTGCCAGCAGTTTAACGTCTGGACAGGGGGGACGGGCCGCTGAAGCTTTCTTT
.	.	TRBV3-1/TRBV3-2	TRBJ1-1	CASSVGQAMNTEAFF	TGTGCCAGCAGCGTGGGGCAGGCCATGAACACTGAAGCTTTCTTT
.	.	TRBV19	TRBJ1-2	CASGTEQGRASGYTF	TGTGCCAGTGGGACCGAACAGGGACGGGCTAGCGGCTACACCTTC